This T cell receptor (beta chain) was identified during a study of blood T cell repertoires in COVID-19. At the level of the study: In each case, the material was cDNA or gDNA derived from T cells, B-cell-depleted T cells, or PBMCs.

Participant ages covered about 18 to 89 years across about two dozen US areas. Clinical history as reported by participants underpinned cohort assignment. How the authors handled the data: Counts of nucleated cells, estimated from reference gene primer amplification, were obtained. TCRdb's table, derived via immunoSEQ multiplex PCR, lists solely in-frame clones and lacks some. V, J and clone size reflect that table, while D and trimming were determined from the DNA. The data hold some 350,000 clones, with approximately 92% observed a single time. Germline CDR1 is DFQATT and CDR2 is SNEGSKA (reference sequence). V was cut by 3 bases and J by 1 base, with 9 bases left in between. The CDR3 loop spans 13 amino acids. A note on this clone: This may be a read error, as it is one base from a much larger clone.

The chain employs TRBV20-1 and TRBJ1-1; D is undetermined. Input material: PBMCs or T cells enriched from blood (not recorded which). The receptor was derived from a young man who had recovered from COVID-19. CDR3: CSASPGGNTEAFF. The CDR3 nucleotides are TGCAGTGCTAGTCCCGGAGGGAACACTGAAGCTTTCTTT.